The sequence of this T cell receptor (beta chain) was determined in a study of blood T cell repertoires in COVID-19. Clones were sequenced by immunoSEQ multiplex PCR, and TCRdb holds only the in-frame ones, with some missing. The table shows approximately 220,000 clones, with 80% to 90% occurring only once. The CDR3 length is 14 residues. Germline assignment: CDR1 KGHSH and CDR2 LQKENI. Trimming left V 5 bases short and J 0 bases short, with 7 bases between. The sequencing input was PBMCs or T cells enriched from blood (not recorded which). The receptor was isolated from a man aged 25-45 years who had recovered from COVID-19. The chain couples TRBV18 to TRBJ1-4; D not certain. CDR3 DNA: TGTGCCAGCTCATACATTGCAACTAATGAAAAACTGTTTTTT. It codes for CASSYIATNEKLFF. Full variable domain (remainder filled in from reference TRBV18 and TRBJ1-4): NAGVMQNPRHLVRRRGQEARLRCSPMKGHSHVYWYRQLPEEGLKFMVYLQKENIIDESGMPKERFSAEFPKEGPSILRIQQVVRGDSAAYFCASSYIATNEKLFFGSGTQLSVL.